What follows are 10 T cell receptor beta chains derived from one specimen sequenced in a study of blood T cells in healthy people across ages (dated by TCRdb to between 2015 and 2017). The library came from 5' RACE. Data came from an Illumina HiSeq 2500. A second PCR of roughly 7 to 12 cycles was performed with a sample-barcoded 5' primer and a J-beta primer mix. TCRdb passed the public sequencing reads through fastp at Q25 and MiXCR, retaining productive beta sequences. CDR3 protein sequences are deduplicated, and each keeps its most common genes and DNA. In all, the sample holds 700,000 to 950,000 distinct CDR3 sequences, and roughly 64% of those were seen once. Jointly, the top ten make up roughly 20% of the sample. The sequencing input was blood. The receptors were sampled from a man aged 25 to 45 in good health.

The chain recombines TRBV2 with TRBJ1-1, with D possibly matching TRBD1 (6 bases). The germline V and J ends were trimmed by 9 bases and 0 bases, with 14 bases remaining between them. The CDR3 contains 14 residues. Germline values: CDR1 SNHLY, CDR2 FYNNEI. The DNA of the CDR3 is TGTGCCAGTTGGAGACAGGCCTTGAACACTGAAGCTTTCTTT. Translation gives CASWRQALNTEAFF.

The chain combines TRBV28 with TRBJ2-7, with a weak D call TRBD1 (6 bases). The CDR3 consists of 14 residues. Per germline, CDR1 MDHEN and CDR2 SYDVKM. Trimming stripped 3 bases from V and 5 bases from J, with 14 bases between. This chain's CDR3 is CASSFLTYRDEQYF. The CDR3 DNA reads TGTGCCAGCAGTTTCCTCACCTACAGGGACGAGCAGTACTTC.

J is TRBJ2-1 and V is TRBV20-1; a possible D gene is TRBD1 (6 bases). The CDR3 has 12 amino acids. Looked up from germline, CDR1 is DFQATT and CDR2 is SNEGSKA (reference sequence). The germline V and J ends were trimmed by 6 bases and 7 bases, with 13 bases remaining between them. For the CDR3, the DNA is TGCAGTGCCCGAAGGACAGAGAATGAGCAGTTCTTC. It encodes CSARRTENEQFF.

V and J are TRBV12-3 or TRBV12-4 and TRBJ1-2, with 11 bases matching TRBD1. V gave up 5 bases and J gave up 8 bases; unmatched junction bases: 7. This CDR3 spans 14 amino acids. CDR3 sequence reads: CASSHRTGGYGYTF. DNA of the CDR3: TGTGCCAGCAGTCACAGGACAGGGGGCTACGGCTACACCTTC.

V usage is TRBV9 and J usage is TRBJ1-2; D is undetermined. Germline V gene data show CDR1 as SGDLS and CDR2 as YYNGEE. CDR3 length: 16 amino acids. Trimming took 4 bases from V and 3 from J, leaving 19 bases between them. The chain's CDR3 is CASSPTAGGFYYGYTF. The CDR3 DNA follows: TGTGCCAGCAGCCCTACAGCTGGAGGTTTTTACTATGGCTACACCTTC.

This clonotype was seen a few times. The V gene is TRBV20-1, the J gene TRBJ2-7, with 8 bases identical to TRBD2. The trim removed 0 bases at V and 6 bases at J, leaving 7 bases unmatched. Germline values: CDR1 DFQATT, CDR2 SNEGSKA (reference sequence). The CDR3 covers 14 residues. The CDR3 region is CSARDLSGSLEQYF. The CDR3 coding sequence is TGCAGTGCTAGAGATTTAAGCGGGAGTCTCGAGCAGTACTTC.

This clonotype was detected only a few times. The V call is TRBV10-2, the J call TRBJ1-1; D call uncertain. Germline loops: CDR1 WSHSY, CDR2 SAAADI. The CDR3 has 14 amino acids. Trimming removed 3 bases at V and 3 bases at J, with 11 bases between. CDR3 DNA sequence: TGCGCCAGCAGTGACGGCAGGACCTACACTGAAGCTTTCTTT. Amino acids: CASSDGRTYTEAFF.

The rearrangement joins TRBV6-2 or TRBV6-3 to TRBJ2-5; maybe TRBD2 (5 bases). TRBJ2-7 explains the end of the DNA better; the J call may be wrong. This CDR3 has 15 amino acids. In germline, CDR1 is MNHEY, CDR2 SVGEGT. For the CDR3, the DNA is TGTGCCAGCAGACCGCTTGCGCAGCGGTTGAACGAGCAGTACTTC. Residues: CASRPLAQRLNEQYF.

This sequence joins TRBV6-1 and TRBJ1-5, with TRBD1 as a possible D gene (6 bases). Looked up from germline, CDR1 is MNHNS and CDR2 is SASEGT. The CDR3 has 15 residues. The V and J ends lost 1 base and 3 bases respectively, with 10 bases between them. The CDR3 nucleotides read TGTGCCAGCAGTGAAGTGGGGGGGGCCAATCAGCCCCAGCATTTT. Its translation is CASSEVGGANQPQHF.

The chain employs TRBV11-2 and TRBJ2-1; 9 nucleotides align to TRBD2. Germline V gene lookup returns CDR1 SGHAT and CDR2 FQNNGV. CDR3 size: 15 residues. V was pared by 5 bases and J by 5 bases, with 7 bases of the junction left unmatched. Here the CDR3 DNA reads TGTGCCAGCAGCGTCAGCGGGAGGACTAACAATGAGCAGTTCTTC. Its protein is CASSVSGRTNNEQFF.